These 12 T cell receptor beta chains were sequenced from one sample in a study of multiple sclerosis patients with progressive multifocal leukoencephalopathy. Sequencing was performed with immunoSEQ multiplex PCR; in TCRdb, only in-frame clones are kept and a portion is missing. The sample lists tens of thousands of clones, about nine tenths seen once, with approximately 1.6% in the top ten. As for time point: roughly 6 months of natalizumab therapy. The sample consisted of PBMCs, taken from a patient treated with natalizumab. The receptors here all came from a human donor with multiple sclerosis.

The chain couples TRBV5-1 to TRBJ2-1, with D possibly called TRBD1 or TRBD2 (5 bases each). This CDR3 spans 14 amino acids. Germline CDR1 is SGHRS and CDR2 is YFSETQ. Trimming took 0 bases from V and 5 from J, leaving 9 bases between them. DNA of the CDR3: TGCGCCAGCAGCTTGGTTTCGGGACACAATGAGCAGTTCTTC. This gives the protein CASSLVSGHNEQFF.

The V gene is TRBV27, the J gene TRBJ1-6, with 8 bases matching TRBD1. The length of the CDR3 is 16 residues. The ends lost 3 bases at V and 6 bases at J; junction bases unmatched: 7. Germline V gene sequence: CDR1 MNHEY, CDR2 SMNVEV (reference sequence). CDR3 loop: CASSFSRGLFNSPLHF. The DNA for the CDR3 is TGTGCCAGCAGTTTCTCCAGGGGGCTCTTTAATTCACCCCTCCACTTT.

V usage is TRBV27 and J usage is TRBJ2-5; either TRBD1 or TRBD2 may fit D (6 bases each). The tail of the sequence fits TRBJ2-7 better, so the J call may be wrong. The CDR3 is 16 amino acids. From germline, CDR1 is MNHEY and CDR2 SMNVEV (reference sequence). CDR3 region: CASSLRDGGITYEQYF. The CDR3 coding sequence is TGTGCCAGCAGCTTACGGGACGGGGGCATCACCTACGAGCAGTACTTC.

This clone has a single count. This rearrangement joins TRBV6-6 to TRBJ2-7, with TRBD1 identical over 7 bases. CDR3 length equals 16 residues. Trimming cost V 2 bases and J 5 bases; bases outside gene matches: 12. Germline loops: CDR1 MNHNY, CDR2 SVGAGI (reference sequence). CDR3 coding DNA: TGTGCCAGCAGTTACACCACAGGGGATCTTTATCACGAGCAGTACTTC. It is translated as CASSYTTGDLYHEQYF.

V gene TRBV25-1 combines with J gene TRBJ1-5, with a tentative D call TRBD1 (5 bases). The germline CDR1 and CDR2 sequences are MGHDK and SYGVNS. Trimming left V 2 bases short and J 3 bases short, with 8 bases between. This CDR3 contains 14 residues. CDR3: CASSERGFNQPQHF. The CDR3 coding sequence is TGTGCCAGCAGTGAAAGGGGCTTCAATCAGCCCCAGCATTTT.

The V gene is TRBV30, the J gene TRBJ2-5; D ambiguous. Matching the DNA end better, TRBJ2-7 makes the J call doubtful. Per germline, CDR1 GTSNPN and CDR2 SVGIG (reference sequence). The CDR3 loop spans 16 amino acids. The CDR3 bases are TGTGCCTGGACCACAAACCAGGCGGCGAATCACTACGAGCAGTACTTC. Protein product: CAWTTNQAANHYEQYF.

The chain recombines TRBV21-1 with TRBJ2-5; the table's D call of TRBD1 was not tested on the DNA. The J call is in doubt because the DNA end fits TRBJ2-7 better. TRBV21-1 is reported as a pseudogene. The length of the CDR3 is 15 residues. The CDR3 protein is CASSEGQGGIYEQYF. CDR3 DNA sequence: TGTGCCAGCAGCGAGGGACAGGGTGGAATCTACGAGCAGTACTTC.

The J gene is TRBJ2-1, the V gene TRBV9, with 9 bases aligning to TRBD1. J gave up 3 bases and V 3 bases, and 7 bases lay outside the gene matches. CDR1 and CDR2 (germline): SGDLS, YYNGEE. The CDR3 totals 16 residues. For the CDR3, the DNA is TGTGCCAGCAGCGCGGGGGGACAGGGCGTCTACAATGAGCAGTTCTTC. This sequence encodes CASSAGGQGVYNEQFF.

This clone was seen more than once but under ten times. The chain combines TRBV4-1 with TRBJ1-3; a possible D gene is TRBD1 (6 bases). The V end was cut by 6 bases, the J end by 2 bases, with 29 bases between. Germline V CDR1 and CDR2: MGHRA, YSYEKL. CDR3 size: 20 residues. The CDR3 protein is CASRPRGGEPRGNPGNTIYF. The CDR3 coding sequence is TGCGCCAGCAGACCCCGAGGGGGAGAACCTCGGGGGAACCCTGGAAACACCATATATTTT.

The V call is TRBV28, the J call TRBJ1-5; TRBD1 aligns across 8 bases. Unmatched junction bases numbered 7, after V lost 7 bases and J lost 2 bases. CDR3 size: 15 residues. Germline values: CDR1 MDHEN, CDR2 SYDVKM. The CDR3 sequence: CASTTQDRGNQPQHF. The CDR3 DNA reads as TGTGCCAGCACTACTCAGGACAGGGGCAATCAGCCCCAGCATTTT.

This chain joins TRBV5-1 and TRBJ1-1; D ambiguous. This CDR3 contains 14 residues. The germline V and J ends were trimmed by 2 bases and 1 base, with 9 bases remaining between them. Germline CDR1 reads SGHRS; CDR2 reads YFSETQ. CDR3 DNA sequence: TGCGCCAGCAGCTTAAGATTCCGGAACACTGAAGCTTTCTTT. Its protein is CASSLRFRNTEAFF.

The chain uses TRBV7-6 and TRBJ2-3; TRBD2 matches at 7 bases. The CDR3 contains 15 residues. After removal of 1 base from V and 4 bases from J, the junction contained 5 bases not matched to a gene. Germline-derived CDR1 and CDR2 are SGHVS and FNYEAQ. CDR3 nucleotide sequence: TGTGCCAGCAGCTTAGGTTGGCGGGAGTCAGATACGCAGTATTTT. Protein: CASSLGWRESDTQYF.